The 29 T cell receptor beta chains below come from one sample, sequenced in a study of blood T cell repertoires in COVID-19 (dated by TCRdb to about 2020). Libraries came from the immunoSEQ multiplex PCR assay. The table comes from immuneACCESS by way of TCRdb, which keeps in-frame sequences with V and J called. Part of the clones is missing from these tables; in studies checked, under half for an unresolved V gene and the rest for unknown reasons. The table for this sample lists roughly 85,000 clones; over 70% of them were counted only once. Jointly, the top ten make up 7.5% to 10% of the sample. The sequenced sample was peripheral blood. All receptors derive from a human donor in a cohort sampled during active COVID-19.

The rearrangement links TRBV18 to TRBJ1-1, with D hard to call. V shed 0 bases and J shed 6 bases, with 5 bases lying between them. Germline V lookup: CDR1 KGHSH, CDR2 LQKENI. The CDR3 is made up of 12 amino acids. Written as DNA, the CDR3 is TGTGCCAGCTCACCACCTAGCCCTGAAGCTTTCTTT. Protein: CASSPPSPEAFF.

The V and J genes are TRBV7-6 and TRBJ1-1; tentative D call: TRBD1 (5 bases). The CDR3 runs 16 residues. Trimming cost V 5 bases and J 0 bases, with 16 bases left between them. Germline V lookup: CDR1 SGHVS, CDR2 FNYEAQ. CDR3 DNA: TGTGCCAGCAGCGCCGGGTATAGGGGCATGAACACTGAAGCTTTCTTT. Protein: CASSAGYRGMNTEAFF.

The V gene is TRBV27, the J gene TRBJ2-7, with D tentatively TRBD1 (6 bases). The V gene's germline CDR1 is MNHEY and CDR2 SMNVEV (reference sequence). This CDR3 contains 13 residues. The V end was cut by 5 bases, the J end by 6 bases, with 14 bases between. The CDR3 region is CASSRQDLAEQYF. In DNA, the CDR3 is TGTGCCAGCAGTCGACAGGATCTTGCCGAGCAGTACTTC.

This clone was seen just once. The gene calls are TRBV7-2 and TRBJ2-1; TRBD1 might be the D (6 bases). The germline V and J ends were trimmed by 5 bases and 9 bases, with 20 bases remaining between them. This CDR3 contains 15 residues. Germline lookup yields CDR1 SGHTA and CDR2 FQGNSA. The DNA of the CDR3 is TGTGCCAGCAGCCCAGGGGCAGGGTATCTGGGTGAGCAGTTCTTC. Its protein is CASSPGAGYLGEQFF.

The V and J genes are TRBV7-9 and TRBJ1-2, with 7 nucleotides matching TRBD1. The CDR3 contains 15 residues. The V gene's germline CDR1 is SEHNR and CDR2 FQNEAQ (reference sequence). V was clipped by 7 bases and J by 5 bases; unmatched bases: 13. For the CDR3, the DNA is TGTGCCAGCACCAACTATACAGGGGCTGTGTATGGCTACACCTTC. Translated: CASTNYTGAVYGYTF.

The rearrangement joins TRBV4-2 to TRBJ2-3, with 11 positions matching TRBD1. With 1 base clipped from V and 5 bases from J, the junction kept 5 bases outside the gene matches. From germline, CDR1 is LGHNA and CDR2 YNFKEQ. The CDR3 loop spans 16 amino acids. CDR3 in amino acids: CASSQAGTGGVDTQYF. For the CDR3, the DNA is TGTGCCAGCAGCCAAGCGGGGACAGGGGGTGTAGATACGCAGTATTTT.

The chain combines TRBV11-3 with TRBJ2-3; 7 bases match TRBD1. Trimming removed 5 bases from V and 10 bases from J; junction bases left unmatched: 3. The CDR3 spans 11 residues. Germline V gene lookup returns CDR1 SGHNT and CDR2 YENEEA. This CDR3 reads CASSLGGPQYF. The CDR3 DNA follows: TGTGCCAGCAGCCTAGGGGGCCCGCAGTATTTT.

The chain recombines TRBV29-1 with TRBJ2-7, with 8 bases lining up with TRBD1. CDR3 size: 13 residues. CDR1 and CDR2 (germline): SQVTM, ANQGSEA. J was trimmed by 0 bases and V by 5 bases; bases with no gene match: 3. The CDR3 here is CSVQGQGSYEQYF. The CDR3 DNA follows: TGCAGCGTTCAAGGACAGGGCTCCTACGAGCAGTACTTC.

J is TRBJ1-1 and V is TRBV7-2, with D possibly being TRBD1 (6 bases). The CDR3 spans 15 residues. Germline-derived CDR1 and CDR2 are SGHTA and FQGNSA. Trimming took off 5 bases at V and 1 base at J, with 14 bases between the two ends. The CDR3 sequence is CASSPRTVPNTEAFF. The CDR3 nucleotides read TGTGCCAGCAGCCCCCGGACAGTCCCGAACACTGAAGCTTTCTTT.

In this sample, this clone turned up once. The chain has TRBV3-1 (or the pseudogene TRBV3-2) and TRBJ2-7; 10 positions agree with TRBD1. The CDR3 has 14 residues. J was trimmed by 6 bases and V by 4 bases; bases with no gene match: 6. Germline loops: CDR1 LGHDT, CDR2 YNNKEL (reference sequence). This CDR3 reads CASSRQGAQSEQYF. The CDR3 region has the DNA TGTGCCAGCAGCCGACAGGGGGCGCAGTCCGAGCAGTACTTC.

The chain has TRBV3-1 (or the pseudogene TRBV3-2) and TRBJ2-7; TRBD1 agrees at 7 bases. Germline V gene sequence: CDR1 LGHDT, CDR2 YNNKEL (reference sequence). The CDR3 consists of 15 residues. J gave up 4 bases and V 4 bases, and 10 bases lay outside the gene matches. For the CDR3, the DNA is TGTGCCAGCAGCCCGTCGACCTCACAGGGGTACGAGCAGTACTTC. Amino acids: CASSPSTSQGYEQYF.

The chain carries TRBV4-3 and TRBJ1-6; D uncertain. This CDR3 contains 13 residues. The V and J ends lost 0 bases and 9 bases respectively, with 6 bases between them. Germline CDR1 reads LGHNA; CDR2 reads YSLEER. CDR3 amino acids: CASSQDLSSPLHF. Written as DNA, the CDR3 is TGCGCCAGCAGCCAAGATCTCAGTTCACCCCTCCACTTT.

The chain carries TRBV7-9 and TRBJ1-2; TRBD1 matches 7 bases. The CDR3 runs to 14 residues. Germline values: CDR1 SEHNR, CDR2 FQNEAQ (reference sequence). V gave up 5 bases and J gave up 5 bases; unmatched junction bases: 8. CDR3 nucleotides: TGTGCCAGCAGCCCCCCCGGACAGGATTATGGCTACACCTTC. It yields the protein CASSPPGQDYGYTF.

This clone was counted only a few times. The chain is built from TRBV4-1 and TRBJ1-5; D unresolved. Trimming took 0 bases from V and 6 from J, leaving 6 bases between them. The CDR3 has 13 residues. The germline CDR1 and CDR2 sequences are MGHRA and YSYEKL. The CDR3 DNA reads as TGCGCCAGCAGCCAAGATAGCGGTCAGCCCCAGCATTTT. Amino acid sequence: CASSQDSGQPQHF.

Only one count was recorded for this clone. V usage is TRBV5-6 and J usage is TRBJ2-1, with 7 bases matching TRBD2. Germline values: CDR1 SGHDT, CDR2 YYEEEE. Trimming took 2 bases from V and 6 from J; bases not matched to a gene: 14. The CDR3 totals 17 residues. The CDR3 spells CASSLYGSAGISNEQFF. The CDR3 DNA reads as TGTGCCAGCAGCTTATACGGTTCAGCGGGGATTAGCAATGAGCAGTTCTTC.

This chain joins TRBV7-9 and TRBJ2-3, with TRBD2 matching over 7 bases. V lost 0 bases and J lost 6; bases outside the gene matches: 12. The CDR3 runs to 17 residues. Germline assignment: CDR1 SEHNR and CDR2 FQNEAQ (reference sequence). CDR3: CASSLATPQRGADTQYF. The CDR3 nucleotides are TGTGCCAGCAGCTTAGCGACCCCGCAGCGGGGTGCGGATACGCAGTATTTT.

This clone has just a few counts. The CDR3 protein is CASSNPQQGRNEKLFF. The CDR3 coding sequence is TGCGCCAGCAGCAACCCTCAACAGGGCCGCAATGAAAAACTGTTTTTT. The V gene is TRBV5-1, the J gene TRBJ1-4; the D gene is possibly TRBD1 (6 bases). V was trimmed by 4 bases and J by 5 bases, leaving 18 bases between them. The CDR3 loop spans 16 amino acids. The germline V gene has CDR1 SGHRS and CDR2 YFSETQ.

V usage is TRBV4-3 and J usage is TRBJ2-7; 8 bases are shared with TRBD1. V shed 3 bases and J 5 bases; nucleotides not matched to a gene: 21. CDR3 length: 19 amino acids. Germline lookup yields CDR1 LGHNA and CDR2 YSLEER. The CDR3 DNA reads TGCGCCAGCAGCCAGGACGACCACCGGGACAGGAGATTCCTTGACGAGCAGTACTTC. Protein sequence: CASSQDDHRDRRFLDEQYF.

V is TRBV5-1 and J is TRBJ2-1; TRBD2 matches 10 bases. CDR3 length: 16 amino acids. Germline V lookup: CDR1 SGHRS, CDR2 YFSETQ. With 2 bases clipped from V and 2 bases from J, the junction kept 4 bases outside the gene matches. As DNA, the CDR3 is TGCGCCAGCAGCTTTCTAGCGGGGGCCCCCTACAATGAGCAGTTCTTC. Amino acids: CASSFLAGAPYNEQFF.

The chain uses TRBV10-3 and TRBJ2-3; the D gene is possibly TRBD2 (6 bases). The CDR3 covers 19 residues. Trimming shortened V by 3 bases and J by 1 base, and 23 bases separated the two germline ends. CDR1 is ENHRY, CDR2 SYGVKD, per germline. The CDR3 sequence is CAISDSTQSGVGGTDTQYF. The CDR3 coding sequence is TGTGCCATCAGTGATTCCACCCAGTCGGGGGTTGGTGGCACAGATACGCAGTATTTT.

V is TRBV3-1 (or the pseudogene TRBV3-2) and J is TRBJ2-7; D remains unclear. CDR1 LGHDT and CDR2 YNNKEL come from the germline V gene (reference sequence). Trimming removed 4 bases at V and 2 bases at J, with 3 bases between. The CDR3 loop spans 11 amino acids. CDR3 nucleotide sequence: TGTGCCAGCAGCCGCGCCTACGAGCAGTACTTC. Amino acid sequence: CASSRAYEQYF.

The chain links TRBV29-1 to TRBJ2-7; TRBD1 might be the D (5 bases). The length of the CDR3 is 16 residues. The germline V gene has CDR1 SQVTM and CDR2 ANQGSEA. The V end lost 0 bases, the J end lost 2 bases, and 17 bases lay between the germline ends. The CDR3, as DNA: TGCAGCGTTGAAGATGGGAAAGGGGCCGACGCCTACGAGCAGTACTTC. It translates to CSVEDGKGADAYEQYF.

This chain joins TRBV6-5 and TRBJ2-5; 7 bases align to TRBD1. Germline V gene data show CDR1 as MNHEY and CDR2 as SVGAGI. CDR3 size: 14 residues. The V and J ends lost 10 bases and 0 bases, in that order; junction bases with no gene match: 8. The CDR3, as DNA: TGTGCCATCGGCGATACAGGGGACCAAGAGACCCAGTACTTC. This encodes CAIGDTGDQETQYF.

This sequence joins TRBV3-1 (or the pseudogene TRBV3-2) and TRBJ1-2; 8 bases map to TRBD1. The ends lost 4 bases at V and 8 bases at J; junction bases unmatched: 12. The CDR3 runs to 15 residues. The germline V gene encodes CDR1 LGHDT and CDR2 YNNKEL (reference sequence). Here the CDR3 reads CASSPRQGPQFGYTF. The CDR3 DNA is TGTGCCAGCAGCCCCCGACAGGGGCCCCAATTCGGCTACACCTTC.

The chain employs TRBV28 and TRBJ2-7; perhaps TRBD2 as D (5 bases). Germline V CDR1 and CDR2: MDHEN, SYDVKM. The CDR3 contains 13 residues. Trimming took off 6 bases at V and 3 bases at J, with 12 bases between the two ends. For the CDR3, the DNA is TGTGCCAGCAGCCGTCTGGGGAGCTACGAGCAGTACTTC. Translating gives CASSRLGSYEQYF.

The rearrangement links TRBV6-5 to TRBJ2-2; 9 positions match TRBD1. This CDR3 comprises 15 residues. V was pared by 1 base and J by 7 bases, with 4 bases of the junction left unmatched. Germline V gene lookup returns CDR1 MNHEY and CDR2 SVGAGI. Here the CDR3 DNA reads TGTGCCAGCAGTTACTGGGACAGGGTTCTCGGGGAGCTGTTTTTT. Residues: CASSYWDRVLGELFF.

The chain uses TRBV6-6 and TRBJ2-5; D is unclear. Germline CDR1 reads MNHNY; CDR2 reads SVGAGI (reference sequence). The CDR3 has 14 residues. V was pared by 6 bases and J by 4 bases, with 15 bases between. The CDR3 nucleotides read TGTGCCAGCAGCCCGAGGTGGGTTAGAGAGACCCAGTACTTC. Its translation: CASSPRWVRETQYF.

J is TRBJ2-7 and V is TRBV9, with D perhaps TRBD1 (5 bases). V gave up 0 bases and J gave up 0 bases, with 19 bases separating them. From germline, CDR1 is SGDLS and CDR2 YYNGEE. This CDR3 is built from 18 residues. CDR3 bases: TGTGCCAGCAGCGTAGTCTTATTTGGGCAGGGAAGCTCCTACGAGCAGTACGTC. This sequence encodes CASSVVLFGQGSSYEQYV.

The gene calls are TRBV6-6 and TRBJ2-1; 7 nucleotides match TRBD1. Germline assignment: CDR1 MNHNY and CDR2 SVGAGI (reference sequence). The CDR3 is made up of 13 amino acids. V trimming: 6 bases; J trimming: 4 bases; junction bases outside the gene matches: 3. CDR3 sequence (DNA): TGTGCCAGCAGCTCGGGACAGTACAATGAGCAGTTCTTC. It translates to CASSSGQYNEQFF.